This T cell receptor (beta chain) was profiled in a study of identical twins. The CDR3 runs to 12 residues. V was clipped by 2 bases and J by 8 bases; unmatched bases: 2. Per germline, CDR1 MNHNY and CDR2 SVGAGI (reference sequence). TCRdb processed the 5' RACE reads anew with MiXCR; each CDR3 protein has one entry. The sample yields some 250,000 distinct CDR3 sequences, 5% to 7% seen once. To note about this clonotype: Its target is not known.

Notes on the study in general: Out-of-frame alpha sequences common to twins exhibited a surplus of low generation probability.

The sample also formed part of further work on T cells expressing NK-cell markers. This second study says: Sorted CD3+CD56+NKG2C+, CD3+CD56+NKG2C- and CD3+CD56-NKG2C+ T-cell subsets were beta-chain profiled. Topping the CD3+CD56-NKG2C+ fraction as well were these clonotypes, in a few donors.

The clonotype was recovered from a woman between 18 and 29 years old in good health. Material: CD8+ T cells sorted from blood. The chain combines TRBV6-6 with TRBJ1-2, with TRBD1 matching 7 bases. CDR3 nucleotide sequence: TGTGCCAGCAGTTACCCACAGGGGGGCTACACCTTC. It is translated as CASSYPQGGYTF.